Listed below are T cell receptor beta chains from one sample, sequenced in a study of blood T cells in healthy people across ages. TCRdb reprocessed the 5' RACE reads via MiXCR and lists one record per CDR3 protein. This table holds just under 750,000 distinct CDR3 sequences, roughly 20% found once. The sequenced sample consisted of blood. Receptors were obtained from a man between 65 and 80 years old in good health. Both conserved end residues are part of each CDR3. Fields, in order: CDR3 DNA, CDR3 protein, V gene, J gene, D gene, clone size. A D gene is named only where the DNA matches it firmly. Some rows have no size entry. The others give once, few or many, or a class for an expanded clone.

CDR3nt: TGCGCCAGCAGCGTAGGGCCCGGTGGCTACACCTTC
CDR3aa: CASSVGPGGYTF
v_gene: TRBV5-1
j_gene: TRBJ1-2
d_gene: NA
abundance: few

CDR3nt: TGCAGTGCTAGAGATCACGGGGCGAGCAATCAGCCCCAGCATTTT
CDR3aa: CSARDHGASNQPQHF
v_gene: TRBV20-1
j_gene: TRBJ1-5
d_gene: NA
abundance: NA

CDR3nt: TGTGCCAGTAGCCGCGGGCCGTCGAGCTCTGGAAACACCATATATTTT
CDR3aa: CASSRGPSSSGNTIYF
v_gene: TRBV19
j_gene: TRBJ1-3
d_gene: NA
abundance: NA

CDR3nt: TGTGCCAGCAGACTAACAGGGGAGGGCTATGGCTACACCTTC
CDR3aa: CASRLTGEGYGYTF
v_gene: TRBV12-3/TRBV12-4
j_gene: TRBJ1-2
d_gene: TRBD1
abundance: NA

CDR3nt: TGCAGTGCTCCTCCGTCCGGGACAGGTGACAATCAGCCCCAGCATTTT
CDR3aa: CSAPPSGTGDNQPQHF
v_gene: TRBV20-1
j_gene: TRBJ1-5
d_gene: TRBD1
abundance: many

CDR3nt: TGTGCCAGCCGCAATTTCGGGGGACAGGAGTCCTACGAGCAGTACTTC
CDR3aa: CASRNFGGQESYEQYF
v_gene: TRBV6-1
j_gene: TRBJ2-7
d_gene: TRBD1
abundance: many

CDR3nt: TGCGCCAGCAAGGTCGACGGCTCCCTTGGCTCTAATGAAAAACTGTTTTTT
CDR3aa: CASKVDGSLGSNEKLFF
v_gene: TRBV5-1
j_gene: TRBJ1-4
d_gene: NA
abundance: NA

CDR3nt: TGTGCCAGCAGCCAAGTACCGCCCTATTCGCGGGGTGCGAACACCGGGGAGCTGTTTTTT
CDR3aa: CASSQVPPYSRGANTGELFF
v_gene: TRBV4-2
j_gene: TRBJ2-2
d_gene: NA
abundance: few

CDR3nt: TGTGCCAGCAGAAATAGCGGGGGGGATGATACGCAGTATTTT
CDR3aa: CASRNSGGDDTQYF
v_gene: TRBV12-3/TRBV12-4
j_gene: TRBJ2-3
d_gene: TRBD2
abundance: few

CDR3nt: TGTGCCAGCAGTTTAAATGGGGGGCCCTCCTACGAGCAGTACTTC
CDR3aa: CASSLNGGPSYEQYF
v_gene: TRBV12-3/TRBV12-4
j_gene: TRBJ2-7
d_gene: NA
abundance: NA

CDR3nt: TGTGCCAGCAGCTCGCCGTCGGGACAAACACATGAGCAGTTCTTC
CDR3aa: CASSSPSGQTHEQFF
v_gene: TRBV7-2
j_gene: TRBJ2-1
d_gene: NA
abundance: few

CDR3nt: TGTGCCAGCAGCTTAGCGGGAGGAGGGCTGGGAGGCTATGGCTACACCTTC
CDR3aa: CASSLAGGGLGGYGYTF
v_gene: TRBV7-2
j_gene: TRBJ1-2
d_gene: NA
abundance: NA

CDR3nt: TGTGCCAGCAGACTAGCGGGAGGGGGAAATGAGCAGTTCTTC
CDR3aa: CASRLAGGGNEQFF
v_gene: TRBV11-2
j_gene: TRBJ2-1
d_gene: TRBD2
abundance: many

CDR3nt: TGTGCCAGCAGCCAAGGTCACAGTCAAGAGACCCAGTACTTC
CDR3aa: CASSQGHSQETQYF
v_gene: TRBV14
j_gene: TRBJ2-5
d_gene: NA
abundance: NA

CDR3nt: TGTGCCAGCAGTTACTACAGTTCGAGCACAGATACGCAGTATTTT
CDR3aa: CASSYYSSSTDTQYF
v_gene: TRBV6-6
j_gene: TRBJ2-3
d_gene: NA
abundance: NA

CDR3nt: TGTGCCAGCAGCCACCTGGGCAGGGTAAACTATGGCTACACCTTC
CDR3aa: CASSHLGRVNYGYTF
v_gene: TRBV3-1
j_gene: TRBJ1-2
d_gene: NA
abundance: few

CDR3nt: TGCGCCAGCAGGAACACGGGGGGGAGCTCCTACAATGAGCAGTTCTTC
CDR3aa: CASRNTGGSSYNEQFF
v_gene: TRBV5-1
j_gene: TRBJ2-1
d_gene: TRBD2
abundance: NA

CDR3nt: TGTGCCAGCAGCCCCCGTTCACTTAACTATGGCTACACCTTC
CDR3aa: CASSPRSLNYGYTF
v_gene: TRBV7-2
j_gene: TRBJ1-2
d_gene: NA
abundance: NA